The 27 T cell receptor beta chains presented below share a single source sample, sequenced in a study of CD8 T cell repertoires and HIV-1 epitope variants. No antigen has been identified for these receptors. Using immunoSEQ multiplex PCR, the repertoire was profiled, and TCRdb retains in-frame clones only, with some absent. The profile shows 4,500 to 5,000 clones, 60% to 65% of them singletons. Specimen: cultured CD8+ T cells derived from PBMCs. All receptors come from a male donor with HIV.

V gene TRBV7-7 combines with J gene TRBJ2-1, with TRBD1 matching over 10 bases. Germline assignment: CDR1 SSHAT and CDR2 FNYEAQ (reference sequence). This CDR3 comprises 15 residues. CDR3 sequence: CAVRDRGSSYNEQFF. As DNA, the CDR3 is TGTGCTGTCCGGGACAGGGGATCCTCCTACAATGAGCAGTTCTTC.

The chain joins TRBV6-5 to TRBJ2-3, with D unresolved. The CDR3 extends over 16 amino acids. Germline values: CDR1 MNHEY, CDR2 SVGAGI. V was cut by 0 bases and J by 1 base, with 11 bases left in between. The CDR3: CASSYSTDPRTDTQYF. Here the CDR3 DNA reads TGTGCCAGCAGTTACTCTACGGACCCTCGCACAGATACGCAGTATTTT.

This clone has only one observation. V usage is TRBV28 and J usage is TRBJ1-5, with TRBD1 as a possible D gene (5 bases). In germline, CDR1 is MDHEN, CDR2 SYDVKM. The CDR3 is 13 amino acids. V lost 5 bases and J 6 bases, leaving 11 bases between the germline ends. The CDR3 sequence is CASSLYRGQPQHF. CDR3 bases: TGTGCCAGCAGTCTGTATAGGGGTCAGCCCCAGCATTTT.

The CDR3 region is CASSPGQGVDYGYTF. The CDR3, as DNA: TGTGCCAGCAGCCCGGGACAGGGGGTCGACTATGGCTACACCTTC. The V gene is TRBV5-6, the J gene TRBJ1-2; TRBD1 aligns across 11 bases. Trimming removed 4 bases from V and 3 bases from J; junction bases left unmatched: 5. The CDR3 totals 15 residues. Germline values: CDR1 SGHDT, CDR2 YYEEEE.

The chain is built from TRBV9 and TRBJ2-3; 9 bases fit TRBD1. Germline V gene lookup returns CDR1 SGDLS and CDR2 YYNGEE. V dropped 4 bases and J dropped 2; count of bases not matched to a gene: 11. The CDR3 has 17 amino acids. In DNA form, the CDR3 reads TGTGCCAGCAGCCCGTGGGACAGGGTAACTAACACAGATACGCAGTATTTT. It translates to CASSPWDRVTNTDTQYF.

The V and J genes are TRBV10-2 and TRBJ2-3, with no clear D. CDR3 length: 14 amino acids. The germline V gene encodes CDR1 WSHSY and CDR2 SAAADI. Trimming stripped 1 base from V and 1 base from J, with 6 bases between. CDR3 nucleotides: TGCGCCAGCAGTGAGTACGGTCGCACAGATACGCAGTATTTT. Residues: CASSEYGRTDTQYF.

This CDR3 is CASSLDSGNTEAFF. CDR3 sequence (DNA): TGTGCCAGCAGCTTGGACAGCGGGAACACTGAAGCTTTCTTT. The chain combines TRBV5-4 with TRBJ1-1, with D unclear. The germline CDR1 and CDR2 sequences are SGHNT and YYREEE (reference sequence). The CDR3 is 14 residues long. V lost 0 bases and J 1 base, leaving 7 bases between the germline ends.

The V call is TRBV19, the J call TRBJ2-1; D tentatively reads TRBD1 or TRBD2 (5 bases each). Deletions cut 3 bases from V and 4 bases from J, with 10 bases between. CDR1 LNHDA and CDR2 SQIVND come from the germline V gene (reference sequence). This CDR3 region has 14 residues. The CDR3 loop reads CASSIGDLYNEQFF. In DNA form, the CDR3 reads TGTGCCAGTAGTATCGGGGACCTTTACAATGAGCAGTTCTTC.

The chain carries TRBV7-9 and TRBJ1-2; 8 nucleotides agree with TRBD1. Germline CDR1 is SEHNR and CDR2 is FQNEAQ (reference sequence). Trimming took 4 bases from V and 3 from J; bases not matched to a gene: 13. This CDR3 is 17 amino acids long. CDR3 bases: TGTGCCAGCAGCTCAACTTATGGACAGGGAGTGTACTATGGCTACACCTTC. Amino acids: CASSSTYGQGVYYGYTF.

The chain couples TRBV9 to TRBJ2-1; D remains ambiguous. This CDR3 is 13 amino acids long. With 5 bases removed from V and 3 bases from J, the gap between germline ends came to 9 bases. The germline V gene encodes CDR1 SGDLS and CDR2 YYNGEE. In nucleotides, the CDR3 is TGTGCCAGCAGGGGGAATAACTACAATGAGCAGTTCTTC. Amino acid sequence: CASRGNNYNEQFF.

The chain combines TRBV7-8 with TRBJ2-6, with 8 bases matching TRBD1. CDR1 and CDR2 (germline): SGHVS, FQNEAQ. The CDR3 consists of 19 residues. Unmatched junction bases numbered 12, after V lost 3 bases and J lost 2 bases. The CDR3 DNA follows: TGTGCCAGCAGCTTCTACGGACAGGGAGGAAACGCTGGGGCCAACGTCCTGACTTTC. It codes for CASSFYGQGGNAGANVLTF.

The chain combines TRBV19 with TRBJ1-5, with 10 bases that match TRBD1. The CDR3 runs 15 residues. Germline lookup yields CDR1 LNHDA and CDR2 SQIVND (reference sequence). J lost 5 bases, V lost 0 bases, and 1 base had no gene match. The CDR3 protein is CASSIEGQGYQPQHF. Here the CDR3 DNA reads TGTGCCAGTAGTATAGAGGGACAGGGGTATCAGCCCCAGCATTTT.

The chain carries TRBV6-5 and TRBJ2-3; D gene ambiguous. The ends were cut back, 3 bases at V and 2 bases at J, with 6 bases in the middle. The CDR3 sequence is 13 residues long. The germline V gene has CDR1 MNHEY and CDR2 SVGAGI. The CDR3 DNA is TGTGCCAGCAGTTATGAACTCACAGATACGCAGTATTTT. Amino acid sequence: CASSYELTDTQYF.

The chain joins TRBV18 to TRBJ1-3; TRBD1 might be the D (5 bases). Trimming pared 6 bases from V and 2 bases from J, leaving 20 bases between. CDR1 KGHSH and CDR2 LQKENI come from the germline V gene. The CDR3 runs 17 residues. For the CDR3, the DNA is TGTGCCAGCTCTGCCGGGTGGCAGGGTCAGCCTGGAAACACCATATATTTT. It yields the protein CASSAGWQGQPGNTIYF.

The chain is built from TRBV28 and TRBJ2-1, with 11 nucleotides matching TRBD2. The CDR3 totals 21 residues. Germline V CDR1 and CDR2: MDHEN, SYDVKM. Trimming cost V 6 bases and J 4 bases; bases outside gene matches: 23. The CDR3 is CASSPGEVFDLAGGWYNEQFF. The CDR3 DNA reads TGTGCCAGCAGCCCTGGGGAGGTTTTTGATTTAGCGGGGGGGTGGTACAATGAGCAGTTCTTC.

J is TRBJ2-7 and V is TRBV4-1; D remains ambiguous. V lost 0 bases and J lost 12, with 12 bases in between. The germline V gene has CDR1 MGHRA and CDR2 YSYEKL. This CDR3 region has 12 residues. DNA of the CDR3: TGCGCCAGCAGCCAAGACGAGCGCCCTCGGTACTTC. Amino acid sequence: CASSQDERPRYF.

The rearrangement joins TRBV6-1 to TRBJ2-7; TRBD2 is a possible D gene (5 bases). The germline V gene has CDR1 MNHNS and CDR2 SASEGT. This CDR3 spans 14 amino acids. V lost 5 bases, J lost 2 bases, and 13 bases lay in between. The CDR3 region is CASSRVRGTYEQYF. DNA of the CDR3: TGTGCCAGCAGTCGGGTTCGGGGAACCTACGAGCAGTACTTC.

The chain has TRBV18 and TRBJ2-3; 8 nucleotides agree with TRBD2. V lost 2 bases, J lost 4 bases, and 11 bases stayed unmatched. Germline V gives CDR1 KGHSH, CDR2 LQKENI. The CDR3 has 17 amino acids. This CDR3 reads CASSPRTGGGTADTQYF. CDR3 nucleotide sequence: TGTGCCAGCTCACCAAGGACCGGGGGGGGTACAGCAGATACGCAGTATTTT.

The chain recombines TRBV5-6 with TRBJ1-2, with 8 bases fitting TRBD1. In germline, CDR1 is SGHDT, CDR2 YYEEEE. The CDR3 has 15 residues. V shed 1 base and J 8 bases; nucleotides not matched to a gene: 10. CDR3 sequence: CASSLTDRALEGYTF. CDR3 nucleotide sequence: TGTGCCAGCAGCTTGACGGACAGGGCTCTTGAGGGCTACACCTTC.

CDR3 DNA sequence: TGTGCCTGGAGTGTAGGGGTAAACATTCAGTACTTC. It encodes CAWSVGVNIQYF. V and J are TRBV30 and TRBJ2-4; possible D gene TRBD1, 5 bases. Per the germline V gene, CDR1 is GTSNPN and CDR2 is SVGIG (reference sequence). Trimming removed 0 bases from V and 6 bases from J, with 6 bases in between. The CDR3 consists of 12 residues.

This clone was counted a single time. V is TRBV5-6 and J is TRBJ2-1; D is ambiguous. There are 13 residues in the CDR3. The V and J ends lost 0 bases and 6 bases respectively, with 7 bases between them. Germline loops: CDR1 SGHDT, CDR2 YYEEEE. DNA of the CDR3: TGTGCCAGCAGCTTGGTGCAGGCCAATGAGCAGTTCTTC. It encodes CASSLVQANEQFF.

DNA for the CDR3: TGTGCCAGCAGTGATCTGCCCCCTCCCTACGAGCAGTACTTC. It translates to CASSDLPPPYEQYF. The chain links TRBV6-1 to TRBJ2-7; D unclear. The CDR3 is made up of 14 amino acids. Germline V gene lookup returns CDR1 MNHNS and CDR2 SASEGT. V was pared by 3 bases and J by 2 bases, with 11 bases between.

J is TRBJ2-2 and V is TRBV7-9; maybe TRBD1 (6 bases). This CDR3 has 15 residues. Trimming removed 11 bases from V and 1 base from J, with 17 bases in between. CDR1 SEHNR and CDR2 FQNEAQ come from the germline V gene (reference sequence). Here the CDR3 DNA reads TGTGCCCAGCAGCCCCGGGACATGAACACCGGGGAGCTGTTTTTT. Protein sequence: CAQQPRDMNTGELFF. Filled out from reference TRBV7-9 and TRBJ2-2, the complete variable domain reads DTGVSQNPRHKITKRGQNVTFRCDPISEHNRLYWYRQTLGQGPEFLTYFQNEAQLEKSRLLSDRFSAERPKGSFSTLEIQRTEQGDSAMYLCAQQPRDMNTGELFFGEGSRLTVL.

This clone occurred once. The chain employs TRBV7-8 and TRBJ2-7, with a possible D match to TRBD1 (6 bases). This CDR3 comprises 14 residues. V was cut by 4 bases and J by 1 base, with 11 bases left in between. The germline gives CDR1 SGHVS, CDR2 FQNEAQ. CDR3 coding DNA: TGTGCCAGCAGCTCAGGGGTGAGATCCTACGAGCAGTACTTC. This codes for CASSSGVRSYEQYF.

This clone is a singleton in its sample. V usage is TRBV19 and J usage is TRBJ1-1, with no clear D. Trimming pared 5 bases from V and 1 base from J, leaving 14 bases between. The CDR3 consists of 15 residues. CDR1 is LNHDA and CDR2 is SQIVND in the germline V gene (reference sequence). The CDR3 is CASSGETPGNTEAFF. In DNA form, the CDR3 reads TGTGCCAGTAGTGGAGAGACCCCGGGGAACACTGAAGCTTTCTTT.

This clone was found once. The V and J genes are TRBV7-8 and TRBJ1-5; TRBD1 aligns across 7 bases. The CDR3 covers 17 residues. V dropped 5 bases and J dropped 0; count of bases not matched to a gene: 10. Germline lookup yields CDR1 SGHVS and CDR2 FQNEAQ. CDR3 sequence: CASSHSATGHSNQPQHF. The CDR3 nucleotides read TGTGCCAGCAGCCACAGCGCGACAGGGCATAGCAATCAGCCCCAGCATTTT.

V and J are TRBV7-2 and TRBJ2-3, with TRBD2 matching over 8 bases. Germline V gives CDR1 SGHTA, CDR2 FQGNSA. J was trimmed by 5 bases and V by 1 base; bases with no gene match: 2. The CDR3 is 14 residues long. The DNA of the CDR3 is TGTGCCAGCAGCTTAGAAGCGGGGGTAGATACGCAGTATTTT. This sequence encodes CASSLEAGVDTQYF. Drawing the rest from reference TRBV7-2 and TRBJ2-3, the complete variable domain is GAGVSQSPSNKVTEKGKDVELRCDPISGHTALYWYRQSLGQGLEFLIYFQGNSAPDKSGLPSDRFSAERTGGSVSTLTIQRTQQEDSAVYLCASSLEAGVDTQYFGPGTRLTVL.